This passage covers 27 T cell receptor beta chains from one sample sequenced in a study of T cells in Graves' hyperthyroidism and ophthalmopathy. Amplified TCR beta CDR3 regions came from RNA transcripts. In the first-round RT-PCR of the TCR CDR3, the HTBI primer set was used. Via MiXCR, TCRdb re-called the multiplex PCR reads, giving one row per CDR3 protein. The table records about 560,000 distinct CDR3 sequences, 16% of them present only once. Sequencing was carried out using blood. These receptors all stem from a woman younger than 30 with Graves' hyperthyroidism.

The gene calls are TRBV19 and TRBJ2-1; 8 bases match TRBD2. J was trimmed by 9 bases and V by 1 base; bases with no gene match: 11. This CDR3 contains 16 residues. Germline-derived CDR1 and CDR2 are LNHDA and SQIVND (reference sequence). Here the CDR3 reads CASSIVGGAGALEQFF. CDR3 bases: TGTGCCAGTAGTATAGTAGGGGGAGCGGGAGCACTTGAGCAGTTCTTC.

This clonotype was counted only a few times. The chain has TRBV6-9 and TRBJ2-3; 7 bases map to TRBD1. The V and J ends lost 3 bases and 2 bases, in that order; junction bases with no gene match: 8. Germline V gene lookup returns CDR1 MNHGY and CDR2 SVAAGI. There are 16 residues in the CDR3. In DNA, the CDR3 is TGTGCCAGCAGTTACCGGGGACAGACGCACACAGATACGCAGTATTTT. Translated: CASSYRGQTHTDTQYF.

This clonotype has a handful of counts. The chain employs TRBV11-2 and TRBJ2-5; perhaps TRBD2 as D (6 bases). The germline V gene has CDR1 SGHAT and CDR2 FQNNGV. This CDR3 spans 19 amino acids. Deletions cut 5 bases from V and 2 bases from J, with 27 bases between. The CDR3 region is CASSLNPEWHLRGQETQYF. The CDR3 region has the DNA TGTGCCAGCAGCCTCAATCCCGAGTGGCACTTGCGGGGACAAGAGACCCAGTACTTC. The full variable domain, with the rest looked up from reference TRBV11-2 and TRBJ2-5, is EAGVAQSPRYKIIEKRQSVAFWCNPISGHATLYWYQQILGQGPKLLIQFQNNGVVDDSQLPKDRFSAERLKGVDSTLKIQPAKLEDSAVYLCASSLNPEWHLRGQETQYFGPGTRLLVL.

The V gene is TRBV5-1, the J gene TRBJ2-2, with a tentative D call TRBD2 (6 bases). The germline V and J ends were trimmed by 2 bases and 1 base, with 18 bases remaining between them. The CDR3 runs to 18 residues. Per germline, CDR1 SGHRS and CDR2 YFSETQ. CDR3 sequence: CASSFPEGRAGNTGELFF. In DNA, the CDR3 is TGCGCCAGCAGCTTCCCTGAAGGTAGAGCGGGGAACACCGGGGAGCTGTTTTTT. Full variable domain (outside the CDR3, taken from reference TRBV5-1 and TRBJ2-2): KAGVTQTPRYLIKTRGQQVTLSCSPISGHRSVSWYQQTPGQGLQFLFEYFSETQRNKGNFPGRFSGRQFSNSRSEMNVSTLELGDSALYLCASSFPEGRAGNTGELFFGEGSRLTVL.

The table lists this clonotype with many counts. The chain joins TRBV12-3 or TRBV12-4 to TRBJ1-1; D is uncertain. The CDR3 runs to 13 residues. V was clipped by 2 bases and J by 0 bases, with 4 bases between them. This CDR3 is CASSLTMNTEAFF. In nucleotides, the CDR3 is TGTGCCAGCAGTTTAACGATGAACACTGAAGCTTTCTTT.

This clonotype was seen at least ten times. The chain joins TRBV18 to TRBJ1-1; possibly TRBD1 for D (5 bases). Trimming took off 4 bases at V and 1 base at J, with 10 bases between the two ends. Germline CDR1 reads KGHSH; CDR2 reads LQKENI. The CDR3 length is 14 residues. CDR3 region: CASSLWGKNTEAFF. CDR3 bases: TGTGCCAGCTCACTCTGGGGGAAGAACACTGAAGCTTTCTTT.

This clonotype was recorded many times. The chain links TRBV29-1 to TRBJ2-3; 7 nucleotides line up with TRBD2. Looked up from germline, CDR1 is SQVTM and CDR2 is ANQGSEA. The J segment lost 7 bases and the V segment lost 6 bases, leaving 16 bases of the junction unmatched. The CDR3 has 15 residues. CDR3 nucleotide sequence: TGCAGCGTCCCTTGGGCGGGAGCAGCACATTATACGCAGTATTTT. Translation: CSVPWAGAAHYTQYF.

Concerning this clonotype itself: Since a much larger clone is just one base distant, this may be a read error. The conserved closing phenylalanine or tryptophan is absent in this CDR3, likely reflecting a read error. The gene calls are TRBV20-1 and TRBJ2-5; D tentatively reads TRBD1 or TRBD2 (5 bases each). V was pared by 6 bases and J by 10 bases, with 27 bases between. Germline-derived CDR1 and CDR2 are DFQATT and SNEGSKA (reference sequence). The CDR3 length is 15 residues. The CDR3 DNA reads TGCAGTGCCCAGATCTGGGACCCGCAAGAGCTTAACCAGTACATC. Amino acid sequence: CSAQIWDPQELNQYI.

This clonotype was seen more than once but under ten times. The genes are TRBV3-1 and TRBJ2-1; no clear D. Germline CDR1 reads LGHDT; CDR2 reads YNNKEL (reference sequence). V gave up 2 bases and J gave up 9 bases, with 14 bases separating them. The CDR3 has 14 amino acids. The CDR3 spells CASSQRGPQAEQFF. CDR3 DNA: TGTGCCAGCAGCCAAAGAGGCCCCCAGGCTGAGCAGTTCTTC.

This clonotype has only a few counts. The rearrangement joins TRBV7-9 to TRBJ2-3; 11 positions agree with TRBD2. The V gene end was trimmed by 5 bases and the J gene end by 5 bases; junction bases not matched to a gene: 15. Per the germline V gene, CDR1 is SEHNR and CDR2 is FQNEAQ (reference sequence). This CDR3 has 18 residues. The CDR3 loop is CASSPNRLAGNWGDTQYF. CDR3 coding DNA: TGTGCCAGCAGCCCCAACAGACTAGCGGGGAACTGGGGAGATACGCAGTATTTT.

The chain uses TRBV2 and TRBJ2-7, with 14 positions matching TRBD2. CDR3 length equals 17 residues. The germline gives CDR1 SNHLY, CDR2 FYNNEI. The J segment lost 5 bases and the V segment lost 3 bases, leaving 9 bases of the junction unmatched. The CDR3, as DNA: TGTGCCAGCAGTGAGGGACTAGCGGGAGCGCCTCGGGACGAGCAGTACTTC. As protein: CASSEGLAGAPRDEQYF.

CDR3 amino acids: CASSWDRHNEQFF. The CDR3 DNA is TGTGCCAGCAGTTGGGACCGGCACAATGAGCAGTTCTTC. The J gene is TRBJ2-1, the V gene TRBV6-2 or TRBV6-3, with D perhaps given as TRBD1 or TRBD2 (5 bases each). The CDR3 covers 13 residues. Trimming pared 4 bases from V and 5 bases from J, leaving 9 bases between. Germline CDR1 is MNHEY and CDR2 is SVGEGT.

A few counts support this clonotype. The rearrangement joins TRBV12-3 or TRBV12-4 to TRBJ2-7; 8 bases align to TRBD1. Germline trimming cut 5 bases from V and 5 bases from J; bases unmatched to any gene: 11. The CDR3 is made up of 15 amino acids. The CDR3 nucleotides are TGTGCCAGCAGTCTACAGGGGGTCAATTCCGACGAGCAGTACTTC. It yields the protein CASSLQGVNSDEQYF.

This clonotype showed up just a few times. This chain uses TRBV6-1 with TRBJ1-2, with a tentative D call TRBD1 (5 bases). Germline loops: CDR1 MNHNS, CDR2 SASEGT. CDR3 size: 13 residues. The ends were cut back, 5 bases at V and 1 base at J, with 8 bases in the middle. CDR3 DNA sequence: TGTGCCAGCAGTCGGGACTTTAACTATGGCTACACCTTC. Translation gives CASSRDFNYGYTF.

This clonotype came up once. A single base separates this from a much larger clone, so it may be a read error. Likely a read error: the CDR3 ends without its conserved phenylalanine or tryptophan. V is TRBV20-1 and J is TRBJ2-7; D gene uncertain. V shed 2 bases and J shed 0 bases, with 2 bases lying between them. There are 11 residues in the CDR3. Germline assignment: CDR1 DFQATT and CDR2 SNEGSKA (reference sequence). The CDR3 loop reads CSARNSYEQYS. CDR3 bases: TGCAGTGCTAGAAACTCCTACGAGCAGTACTCC.

The chain has TRBV6-2 or TRBV6-3 and TRBJ2-1, with TRBD2 identical over 16 bases. Germline V gives CDR1 MNHEY, CDR2 SVGEGT. With 5 bases clipped from V and 5 bases from J, the junction kept 12 bases outside the gene matches. There are 19 residues in the CDR3. CDR3 DNA sequence: TGTGCCAGCAGTCATCCTCAGGGACTAGCGGGGGGGCCGCACAATGAGCAGTTCTTC. Translation: CASSHPQGLAGGPHNEQFF.

This clonotype has just a few counts. This sequence joins TRBV4-1 and TRBJ1-1; tentative D call: TRBD1 (5 bases). Germline V gives CDR1 MGHRA, CDR2 YSYEKL. V lost 2 bases to trimming and J lost 0 bases, with 10 bases between them. The CDR3 is 15 residues long. CDR3 residues: CASSQSSGLNTEAFF. The CDR3 DNA reads TGCGCCAGCAGCCAATCCTCAGGGCTGAACACTGAAGCTTTCTTT.

Many counts were recorded for this clonotype. The chain links TRBV28 to TRBJ2-7, with TRBD1 identical over 8 bases. The CDR3 length is 16 residues. The V and J ends lost 6 bases and 1 base, in that order; junction bases with no gene match: 11. From germline, CDR1 is MDHEN and CDR2 SYDVKM. The CDR3 loop is CASRGQDRPGSYEQYF. The DNA for the CDR3 is TGTGCCAGCAGGGGACAGGACAGACCCGGGTCCTACGAGCAGTACTTC.

This clonotype occurred a few times. The V call is TRBV6-1, the J call TRBJ1-5; maybe TRBD1 (5 bases). Trimming took off 7 bases at V and 6 bases at J, with 16 bases between the two ends. This CDR3 contains 14 residues. Germline CDR1 reads MNHNS; CDR2 reads SASEGT. CDR3 nucleotide sequence: TGTGCCAGCACTGTGGGGACTAGGGGTCAGCCCCAGCATTTT. The encoded protein is CASTVGTRGQPQHF.

At least ten counts were recorded for this clonotype. This chain joins TRBV7-2 and TRBJ1-1, with no clear D. This CDR3 is built from 14 residues. Germline CDR1 and CDR2: SGHTA and FQGNSA. Trimming took 1 base from V and 8 from J, leaving 14 bases between them. CDR3 loop: CASSLVVTEEEAFF. In DNA form, the CDR3 reads TGTGCCAGCAGCTTAGTGGTAACAGAGGAGGAAGCTTTCTTT.

This clonotype was counted at least ten times. The gene calls are TRBV5-8 and TRBJ2-1; 7 bases line up with TRBD2. The CDR3 is 15 amino acids. Germline CDR1 SGHTS, CDR2 YDEGEE. The V segment lost 6 bases and the J segment 0 bases; nucleotides outside the gene matches: 6. The CDR3 reads CASNKAGSSYNEQFF. DNA of the CDR3: TGTGCCAGCAACAAAGCGGGGAGCTCCTACAATGAGCAGTTCTTC.

The table lists this clonotype with many counts. J is TRBJ2-1 and V is TRBV18, with 12 bases that match TRBD2. Losses at the gene ends were 3 bases for V and 4 bases for J; bases not matched to a gene: 7. The CDR3 length is 17 residues. Germline CDR1 KGHSH, CDR2 LQKENI. The chain's CDR3 is CASSPPGTSGPYNEQFF. The CDR3 bases are TGTGCCAGCTCACCCCCCGGGACTAGCGGGCCATACAATGAGCAGTTCTTC.

CDR3 amino acids: CASSTLPKFRDSYEQYF. Here the CDR3 DNA reads TGTGCCAGCAGTACCCTTCCAAAATTTCGAGACTCCTACGAGCAGTACTTC. The chain links TRBV6-2 or TRBV6-3 to TRBJ2-7; D is unresolved. CDR1 MNHEY and CDR2 SVGEGT come from the germline V gene. V lost 5 bases to trimming and J lost 0 bases, with 20 bases between them. The CDR3 is 17 amino acids.

This clonotype has only a few counts. The V and J genes are TRBV6-1 and TRBJ2-6; D is ambiguous. The CDR3 totals 14 residues. The germline CDR1 and CDR2 sequences are MNHNS and SASEGT. Between the trimmed V and J ends, which lost 7 bases and 0 bases, there was a span of 7 bases. The CDR3 DNA follows: TGTGCCAGCACCTCCCCCTCTGGGGCCAACGTCCTGACTTTC. Protein product: CASTSPSGANVLTF.

This clonotype is a singleton in its sample. This chain joins TRBV18 and TRBJ2-2, with unresolved D. Germline CDR1 KGHSH, CDR2 LQKENI. This CDR3 spans 13 amino acids. V was shortened by 8 bases and J by 5 bases, with 12 bases between the two germline ends. The CDR3 DNA follows: TGTGCCAGCGGGATAACTGGGACCGGGGAGCTGTTTTTT. As protein: CASGITGTGELFF.

Ten or more counts support this clonotype. V usage is TRBV24-1 and J usage is TRBJ1-1, with 7 positions matching TRBD1. The CDR3 contains 15 residues. After removal of 4 bases from V and 7 bases from J, the junction contained 11 bases not matched to a gene. In germline, CDR1 is KGHDR, CDR2 SFDVKD. The CDR3 nucleotides are TGTGCCACCAGTGACCCGACGACAGGGAGGAGTGAAGCTTTCTTT. It codes for CATSDPTTGRSEAFF.

CDR3 sequence reads: CASSNWSNQPQHF. The CDR3 DNA follows: TGTGCCAGCAGTAACTGGTCCAATCAGCCCCAGCATTTT. The chain employs TRBV2 and TRBJ1-5; no firm D call. V lost 5 bases and J lost 3, with 8 bases in between. CDR3 length equals 13 residues. Germline values: CDR1 SNHLY, CDR2 FYNNEI.